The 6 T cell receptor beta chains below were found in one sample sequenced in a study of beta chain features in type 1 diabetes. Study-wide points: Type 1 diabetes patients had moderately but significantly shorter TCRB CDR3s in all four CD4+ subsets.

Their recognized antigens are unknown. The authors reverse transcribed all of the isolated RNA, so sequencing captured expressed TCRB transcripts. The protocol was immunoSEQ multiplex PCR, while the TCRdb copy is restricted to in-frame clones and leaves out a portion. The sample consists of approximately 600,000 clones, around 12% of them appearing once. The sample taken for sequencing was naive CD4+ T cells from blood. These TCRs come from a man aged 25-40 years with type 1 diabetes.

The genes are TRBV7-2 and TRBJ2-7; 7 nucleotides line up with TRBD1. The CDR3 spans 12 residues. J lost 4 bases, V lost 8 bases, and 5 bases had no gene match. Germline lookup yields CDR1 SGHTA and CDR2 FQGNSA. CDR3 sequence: CASGETGYEQYF. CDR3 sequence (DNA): TGTGCCAGCGGTGAGACAGGGTACGAGCAGTACTTC. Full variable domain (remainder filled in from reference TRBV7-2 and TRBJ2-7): GAGVSQSPSNKVTEKGKDVELRCDPISGHTALYWYRQSLGQGLEFLIYFQGNSAPDKSGLPSDRFSAERTGGSVSTLTIQRTQQEDSAVYLCASGETGYEQYFGPGTRLTVT.

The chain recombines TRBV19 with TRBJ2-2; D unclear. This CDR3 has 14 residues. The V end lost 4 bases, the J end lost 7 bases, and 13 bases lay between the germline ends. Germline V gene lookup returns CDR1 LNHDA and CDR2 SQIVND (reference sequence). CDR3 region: CASSTITLSGELFF. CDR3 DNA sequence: TGTGCCAGTAGTACGATAACATTGAGCGGGGAGCTGTTTTTT. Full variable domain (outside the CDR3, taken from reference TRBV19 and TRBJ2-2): DGGITQSPKYLFRKEGQNVTLSCEQNLNHDAMYWYRQDPGQGLRLIYYSQIVNDFQKGDIAEGYSVSREKKESFPLTVTSAQKNPTAFYLCASSTITLSGELFFGEGSRLTVL.

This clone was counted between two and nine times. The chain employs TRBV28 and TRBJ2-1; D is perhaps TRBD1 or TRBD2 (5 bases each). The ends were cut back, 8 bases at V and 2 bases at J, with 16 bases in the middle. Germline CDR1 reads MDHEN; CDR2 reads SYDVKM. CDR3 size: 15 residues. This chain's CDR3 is CASLSMGRTYNEQFF. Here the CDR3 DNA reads TGTGCCAGCCTTAGCATGGGACGGACCTACAATGAGCAGTTCTTC.

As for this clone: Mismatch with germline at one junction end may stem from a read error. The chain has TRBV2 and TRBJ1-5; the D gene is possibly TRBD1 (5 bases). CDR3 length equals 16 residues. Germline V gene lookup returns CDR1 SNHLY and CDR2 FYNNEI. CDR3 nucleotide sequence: TGTGCCAGCAGCGAAGGGACCTCCGTTGGCAATCAGCCCCAGCATTTT. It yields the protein CASSEGTSVGNQPQHF.

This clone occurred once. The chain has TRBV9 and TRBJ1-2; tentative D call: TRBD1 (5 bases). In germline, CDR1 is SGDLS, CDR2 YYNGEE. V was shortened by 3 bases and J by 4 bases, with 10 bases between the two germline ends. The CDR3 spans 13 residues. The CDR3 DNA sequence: TGTGCCAGCAGCGCGGGGACTGTCTATGGCTACACCTTC. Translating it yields CASSAGTVYGYTF.

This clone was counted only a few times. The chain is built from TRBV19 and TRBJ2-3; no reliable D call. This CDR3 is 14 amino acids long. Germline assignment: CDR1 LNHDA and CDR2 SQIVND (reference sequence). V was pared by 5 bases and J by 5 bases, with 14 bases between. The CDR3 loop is CASSSTGVKDTQYF. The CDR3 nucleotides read TGTGCCAGTAGTTCTACCGGTGTAAAAGATACGCAGTATTTT.